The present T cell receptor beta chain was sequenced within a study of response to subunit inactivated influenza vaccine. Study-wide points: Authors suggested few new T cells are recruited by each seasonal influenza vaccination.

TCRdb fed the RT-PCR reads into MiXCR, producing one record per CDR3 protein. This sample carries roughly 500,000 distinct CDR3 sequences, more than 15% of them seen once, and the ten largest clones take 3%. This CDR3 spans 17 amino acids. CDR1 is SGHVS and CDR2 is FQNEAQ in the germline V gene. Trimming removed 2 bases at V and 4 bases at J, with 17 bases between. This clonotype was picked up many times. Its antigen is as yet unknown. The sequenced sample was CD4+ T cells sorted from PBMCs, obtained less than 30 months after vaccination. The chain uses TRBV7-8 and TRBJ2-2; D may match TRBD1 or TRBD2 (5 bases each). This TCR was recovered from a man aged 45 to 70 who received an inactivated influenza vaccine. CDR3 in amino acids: CASSLMGRPSGTGELFF. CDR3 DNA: TGTGCCAGCAGCTTAATGGGACGGCCCTCGGGCACCGGGGAGCTGTTTTTT. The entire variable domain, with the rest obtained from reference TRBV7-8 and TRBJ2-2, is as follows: GAGVSQSPRYKVAKRGQDVALRCDPISGHVSLFWYQQALGQGPEFLTYFQNEAQLDKSGLPSDRFFAERPEGSVSTLKIQRTQQEDSAVYLCASSLMGRPSGTGELFFGEGSRLTVL.